This TCR beta chain originates from a study of cytomegalovirus exposure and HLA in healthy donors. PCR primers comprised 60 Vbeta and 13 Jbeta primers. Assay used: immunoSEQ multiplex PCR; TCRdb lists only in-frame clones, some missing. The sample comprises fewer than 100,000 clones, around 80% of which are singletons, and approximately 0.83% rests with the top ten. V gave up 2 bases and J gave up 2 bases, with 15 bases separating them. CDR3 length equals 16 residues. Germline V gives CDR1 KGHSH, CDR2 LQKENI. The chain employs TRBV18 and TRBJ1-1; D might be TRBD1 (6 bases). The TCR originated in a woman in her fifties or sixties in good health and CMV-seronegative. The sequencing input was PBMCs. The DNA of the CDR3 is TGTGCCAGCTCACCAATTGGACAGAAGTTTAACACTGAAGCTTTCTTT. Its translation: CASSPIGQKFNTEAFF.